The 24 T cell receptor beta chains reported below all come from one sample, sequenced in a study of blood T cell repertoires in COVID-19. Only in-frame clones appear in the TCRdb table, and some are missing; sequencing was by immunoSEQ multiplex PCR. The sample contains about 48,000 clones, roughly 84% of which appear only once. Sequencing was performed on peripheral blood. Receptors originate from a woman aged 60-75 years with acute or convalescent COVID-19.

The genes are TRBV3-1 (or the pseudogene TRBV3-2) and TRBJ1-5; TRBD1 is a possible D gene (5 bases). CDR1 is LGHDT, CDR2 YNNKEL, per germline (reference sequence). V lost 4 bases to trimming and J lost 9 bases, with 16 bases between them. The CDR3 is 14 amino acids. The CDR3 loop reads CASSRLGGRGPQHF. CDR3 in DNA: TGTGCCAGCAGCCGGTTGGGGGGACGGGGGCCCCAGCATTTT.

V gene TRBV7-8 combines with J gene TRBJ1-1, with 9 positions matching TRBD1. Germline values: CDR1 SGHVS, CDR2 FQNEAQ. V gave up 2 bases and J gave up 9 bases; unmatched junction bases: 10. This CDR3 contains 15 residues. The CDR3 coding sequence is TGTGCCAGCAGCTTAAGGGTGGGACAGGGAAGTCAAGCTTTCTTT. Translation gives CASSLRVGQGSQAFF.

The genes are TRBV20-1 and TRBJ2-5; 8 bases map to TRBD1. This CDR3 contains 13 residues. V dropped 3 bases and J dropped 4; count of bases not matched to a gene: 4. The germline CDR1 and CDR2 sequences are DFQATT and SNEGSKA (reference sequence). CDR3 nucleotides: TGCAGTGCTAGTGGACAGGGCGCAGAGACCCAGTACTTC. Residues: CSASGQGAETQYF.

Here the CDR3 reads CASSTRTSLQYEQYF. CDR3 sequence (DNA): TGTGCCAGCAGCACGCGGACTAGCTTGCAGTACGAGCAGTACTTC. This rearrangement joins TRBV11-3 to TRBJ2-7, with TRBD2 identical over 8 bases. Losses at the gene ends were 5 bases for V and 4 bases for J; bases not matched to a gene: 10. The CDR3 length is 15 residues. Per the germline V gene, CDR1 is SGHNT and CDR2 is YENEEA.

V usage is TRBV3-1 (or the pseudogene TRBV3-2) and J usage is TRBJ1-3; TRBD1 might be the D (5 bases). Germline CDR1 and CDR2: LGHDT and YNNKEL (reference sequence). V dropped 0 bases and J dropped 7 bases, with 10 bases sitting between them. The CDR3 length is 14 residues. The CDR3 DNA is TGTGCCAGCAGCCAAGAGCAGGGATCGAACACCATATATTTT. Amino acids: CASSQEQGSNTIYF.

J is TRBJ2-4 and V is TRBV11-2; weak D call: TRBD2 (6 bases). CDR1 is SGHAT, CDR2 FQNNGV, per germline. The CDR3 sequence is 13 residues long. V dropped 5 bases and J dropped 6 bases, with 11 bases sitting between them. CDR3 in DNA: TGTGCCAGCAGCCCCCGGGGAGGAAACATTCAGTACTTC. Protein: CASSPRGGNIQYF.

This sequence joins TRBV11-2 and TRBJ2-6; D is unclear. Looked up from germline, CDR1 is SGHAT and CDR2 is FQNNGV. Trimming took off 5 bases at V and 4 bases at J, with 3 bases between the two ends. This CDR3 is 12 amino acids long. The DNA of the CDR3 is TGTGCCAGCAGCGGCGGGGCCAACGTCCTGACTTTC. It codes for CASSGGANVLTF.

The sample holds a few counts of this clone. This sequence joins TRBV10-3 and TRBJ2-1; D is uncertain. From germline, CDR1 is ENHRY and CDR2 SYGVKD. The CDR3 has 12 amino acids. The V gene lost 5 bases and the J gene lost 8 bases, with 10 bases spanning the gap. CDR3 in amino acids: CAISRLEDEQFF. CDR3 coding DNA: TGTGCCATCAGTAGGCTTGAGGATGAGCAGTTCTTC.

The chain combines TRBV6-6 with TRBJ2-2; 9 bases map to TRBD1. CDR3 length equals 13 residues. J lost 4 bases, V lost 10 bases, and 4 bases had no gene match. Germline V gene sequence: CDR1 MNHNY, CDR2 SVGAGI (reference sequence). CDR3 amino acids: CANPGQGTGELFF. CDR3 bases: TGTGCCAACCCGGGACAGGGCACCGGGGAGCTGTTTTTT.

V gene TRBV11-2 combines with J gene TRBJ1-5; D is uncertain. Germline CDR1 reads SGHAT; CDR2 reads FQNNGV. The CDR3 totals 15 residues. Trimming removed 0 bases from V and 5 bases from J, with 11 bases in between. CDR3 sequence (DNA): TGTGCCAGCAGCTTAGATTCACAGAGGGATCAGCCCCAGCATTTT. Translating it yields CASSLDSQRDQPQHF.

This sequence joins TRBV5-1 and TRBJ2-7, with a possible D match to TRBD1 (6 bases). CDR1 and CDR2 from the germline V gene are SGHRS and YFSETQ. Between the trimmed V and J ends, which lost 4 bases and 7 bases, there was a span of 15 bases. This CDR3 contains 13 residues. CDR3 amino acids: CASSLNRVEEQYF. DNA for the CDR3: TGCGCCAGCAGCCTTAACAGGGTTGAAGAGCAGTACTTC. Full variable domain (outside the CDR3, taken from reference TRBV5-1 and TRBJ2-7): KAGVTQTPRYLIKTRGQQVTLSCSPISGHRSVSWYQQTPGQGLQFLFEYFSETQRNKGNFPGRFSGRQFSNSRSEMNVSTLELGDSALYLCASSLNRVEEQYFGPGTRLTVT.

The V gene is TRBV12-3 or TRBV12-4, the J gene TRBJ2-2, with 7 bases aligning to TRBD2. The CDR3 sequence is 13 residues long. Trimming at V came to 6 bases and at J to 6 bases, leaving 4 bases not matched to a gene. CDR3 sequence reads: CASRMTSPGELFF. The CDR3 region has the DNA TGTGCCAGCAGGATGACTAGCCCCGGGGAGCTGTTTTTT.

This chain's CDR3 is CASSPGLGFADTQYF. CDR3 DNA sequence: TGTGCCAGCAGTCCGGGACTAGGTTTCGCAGATACGCAGTATTTT. The V call is TRBV27, the J call TRBJ2-3; 8 nucleotides match TRBD2. Trimming removed 5 bases from V and 4 bases from J; junction bases left unmatched: 8. In germline, CDR1 is MNHEY, CDR2 SMNVEV (reference sequence). The CDR3 has 15 residues.

This chain links TRBV10-3 with TRBJ2-7, with 8 nucleotides matching TRBD2. Germline V lookup: CDR1 ENHRY, CDR2 SYGVKD. This CDR3 is 15 amino acids long. Trimming removed 4 bases from V and 3 bases from J; junction bases left unmatched: 8. CDR3 sequence (DNA): TGTGCCATCAGTGCGGGAGACACTAGCGGCTACGAGCAGTACTTC. Translating it yields CAISAGDTSGYEQYF.

This chain joins TRBV3-1 (or the pseudogene TRBV3-2) and TRBJ2-5, with 10 bases identical to TRBD2. CDR1 and CDR2 from the germline V gene are LGHDT and YNNKEL (reference sequence). V trimming: 4 bases; J trimming: 4 bases; junction bases outside the gene matches: 3. This CDR3 contains 14 residues. CDR3 DNA sequence: TGTGCCAGCAGCCCACTAGCGGGGCGAGAGACCCAGTACTTC. It codes for CASSPLAGRETQYF.

The chain is built from TRBV7-3 and TRBJ2-1; the match to TRBD1 covers 7 bases. J lost 1 base, V lost 1 base, and 1 base had no gene match. Germline V gives CDR1 SGHTA, CDR2 FQGTGA. The length of the CDR3 is 15 residues. The CDR3 region is CASSLMTGSYNEQFF. In DNA, the CDR3 is TGTGCCAGCAGCTTAATGACAGGGTCCTACAATGAGCAGTTCTTC. Looking up the rest from reference TRBV7-3 and TRBJ2-1 gives the full variable domain: GAGVSQTPSNKVTEKGKYVELRCDPISGHTALYWYRQSLGQGPEFLIYFQGTGAADDSGLPNDRFFAVRPEGSVSTLKIQRTERGDSAVYLCASSLMTGSYNEQFFGPGTRLTVL.

The chain carries TRBV29-1 and TRBJ1-1; tentative D call: TRBD1 (5 bases). This CDR3 region has 14 residues. CDR1 and CDR2 (germline): SQVTM, ANQGSEA. V gave up 4 bases and J gave up 1 base, with 13 bases separating them. CDR3 coding DNA: TGCAGCGTTGCTCCACCAGGGCAGAACACTGAAGCTTTCTTT. This translates into CSVAPPGQNTEAFF.

The J gene is TRBJ2-1, the V gene TRBV9; D is possibly TRBD2 (5 bases). CDR1 SGDLS and CDR2 YYNGEE come from the germline V gene. The CDR3 covers 14 residues. The V end lost 3 bases, the J end lost 5 bases, and 12 bases lay between the germline ends. CDR3: CASSAYGLNNEQFF. CDR3 coding DNA: TGTGCCAGCAGCGCCTATGGACTTAACAATGAGCAGTTCTTC.

The V gene is TRBV4-1, the J gene TRBJ1-2; weak D call: TRBD1 (6 bases). The CDR3 loop spans 12 amino acids. Germline CDR1 is MGHRA and CDR2 is YSYEKL. Between the trimmed V and J ends, which lost 4 bases and 7 bases, there was a span of 10 bases. For the CDR3, the DNA is TGCGCCAGCAGCCTGGGGACATCTGGCTACACCTTC. Protein: CASSLGTSGYTF.

This chain links TRBV4-1 with TRBJ2-2; the match to TRBD2 covers 16 bases. CDR1 is MGHRA and CDR2 is YSYEKL in the germline V gene. Unmatched junction bases numbered 11, after V lost 3 bases and J lost 4 bases. The CDR3 consists of 20 residues. The CDR3 region has the DNA TGCGCCAGCAGCCAGTCCGGGACTAGCGGGGGGGCCATGAGCACCGGGGAGCTGTTTTTT. Encoded protein: CASSQSGTSGGAMSTGELFF.

V gene TRBV5-1 combines with J gene TRBJ2-1, with D hard to call. V lost 2 bases to trimming and J lost 5 bases, with 14 bases between them. From germline, CDR1 is SGHRS and CDR2 YFSETQ. CDR3 length: 15 residues. For the CDR3, the DNA is TGCGCCAGCAGCTTCGGAGAACTTCCTAACAATGAGCAGTTCTTC. Encoded protein: CASSFGELPNNEQFF.

The V gene is TRBV18, the J gene TRBJ2-5; D gene unclear. CDR1 is KGHSH, CDR2 LQKENI, per germline. The CDR3 has 12 amino acids. Deletions cut 5 bases from V and 1 base from J, with 5 bases between. The CDR3 sequence: CASSVVQETQYF. The CDR3, as DNA: TGTGCCAGCTCAGTAGTCCAAGAGACCCAGTACTTC.

The chain carries TRBV5-4 and TRBJ1-1; 9 bases are a match to TRBD1. Germline values: CDR1 SGHNT, CDR2 YYREEE (reference sequence). V shed 3 bases and J 5 bases; nucleotides not matched to a gene: 8. There are 15 residues in the CDR3. For the CDR3, the DNA is TGTGCCAGCAGCTCATCCCGGGACAGGGATACTGAAGCTTTCTTT. Translation gives CASSSSRDRDTEAFF.

The chain combines TRBV7-2 with TRBJ2-3, with 8 positions matching TRBD2. Germline-derived CDR1 and CDR2 are SGHTA and FQGNSA. This CDR3 spans 16 amino acids. The J segment lost 2 bases and the V segment lost 5 bases, leaving 9 bases of the junction unmatched. The CDR3 is CASSVRLAPLTDTQYF. In nucleotides, the CDR3 is TGTGCCAGCAGCGTACGACTAGCGCCCCTCACAGATACGCAGTATTTT. Drawing the rest from reference TRBV7-2 and TRBJ2-3, the complete variable domain is GAGVSQSPSNKVTEKGKDVELRCDPISGHTALYWYRQSLGQGLEFLIYFQGNSAPDKSGLPSDRFSAERTGGSVSTLTIQRTQQEDSAVYLCASSVRLAPLTDTQYFGPGTRLTVL.